One sample yielded the 19 T cell receptor beta chains listed below, sequenced in a study of cytomegalovirus exposure and HLA in healthy donors. Primers for the PCR totalled 60 Vbeta and 13 Jbeta. Repertoires were generated with immunoSEQ multiplex PCR, while TCRdb's copy carries only in-frame clones and drops some. The sample records about 200,000 clones, about 80% being singletons. The sample comprised PBMCs. The receptors stem from a man aged 18 to 35 in good health and CMV-seronegative.

V usage is TRBV5-1 and J usage is TRBJ2-7; maybe TRBD2 (5 bases). Germline CDR1 is SGHRS and CDR2 is YFSETQ. The CDR3 runs 14 residues. The V end lost 0 bases, the J end lost 6 bases, and 13 bases lay between the germline ends. This chain's CDR3 is CASSLGTQGGEQYF. The CDR3 bases are TGCGCCAGCAGCTTGGGGACGCAAGGAGGCGAGCAGTACTTC. The whole variable domain, remainder taken from reference TRBV5-1 and TRBJ2-7, is KAGVTQTPRYLIKTRGQQVTLSCSPISGHRSVSWYQQTPGQGLQFLFEYFSETQRNKGNFPGRFSGRQFSNSRSEMNVSTLELGDSALYLCASSLGTQGGEQYFGPGTRLTVT.

J is TRBJ2-7 and V is TRBV30; 11 bases align to TRBD2. The CDR3 is made up of 16 amino acids. Germline-derived CDR1 and CDR2 are GTSNPN and SVGIG (reference sequence). The trim removed 0 bases at V and 1 base at J, leaving 5 bases unmatched. CDR3 region: CAWSVGTSGRSYEQYF. The CDR3 nucleotides read TGTGCCTGGAGTGTAGGGACTAGCGGCCGTTCCTACGAGCAGTACTTC.

The CDR3 sequence: CAISSSETQYF. CDR3 in DNA: TGTGCCATCAGCTCTTCCGAGACCCAGTACTTC. This chain uses TRBV10-3 with TRBJ2-5; D call uncertain. Per the germline V gene, CDR1 is ENHRY and CDR2 is SYGVKD. The CDR3 contains 11 residues. Trimming removed 6 bases at V and 5 bases at J, with 7 bases between.

The chain has TRBV7-9 and TRBJ2-7; possible D gene TRBD1, 5 bases. Germline CDR1 and CDR2: SEHNR and FQNEAQ (reference sequence). V shed 0 bases and J shed 6 bases, with 9 bases lying between them. CDR3 size: 13 residues. This CDR3 is CASSLAGPPEQYF. Here the CDR3 DNA reads TGTGCCAGCAGCTTAGCGGGGCCCCCCGAGCAGTACTTC.

This clone was recorded a few times. This chain joins TRBV7-8 and TRBJ2-7, with 10 bases matching TRBD2. J lost 3 bases, V lost 5 bases, and 7 bases had no gene match. CDR3 length equals 15 residues. CDR1 is SGHVS, CDR2 FQNEAQ, per germline. The chain's CDR3 is CASSPVAGGVYEQYF. The DNA of the CDR3 is TGTGCCAGCAGCCCCGTAGCGGGAGGTGTCTACGAGCAGTACTTC.

The chain is built from TRBV2 and TRBJ2-1, with D unclear. CDR3 size: 10 residues. CDR1 is SNHLY and CDR2 is FYNNEI in the germline V gene. Trimming shortened V by 6 bases and J by 10 bases, and 7 bases separated the two germline ends. The CDR3 bases are TGTGCCAGCAGGAGGTCCGAGCAGTTCTTC. It is translated as CASRRSEQFF.

This chain connects TRBV7-9 to TRBJ2-1; 10 nucleotides match TRBD2. This CDR3 is 15 amino acids long. Germline-derived CDR1 and CDR2 are SEHNR and FQNEAQ (reference sequence). V shed 5 bases and J 5 bases; nucleotides not matched to a gene: 6. The CDR3 nucleotides are TGTGCCAGCAGCCCCGGACTAGCGGTCCACAATGAGCAGTTCTTC. Its translation: CASSPGLAVHNEQFF. The variable domain in full, completed from reference TRBV7-9 and TRBJ2-1, reads DTGVSQNPRHKITKRGQNVTFRCDPISEHNRLYWYRQTLGQGPEFLTYFQNEAQLEKSRLLSDRFSAERPKGSFSTLEIQRTEQGDSAMYLCASSPGLAVHNEQFFGPGTRLTVL.

The chain recombines TRBV14 with TRBJ2-3; TRBD1 matches at 8 bases. Germline V lookup: CDR1 SGHDN, CDR2 FVKESK. V was clipped by 2 bases and J by 2 bases; unmatched bases: 15. The CDR3 runs to 19 residues. The CDR3 DNA reads TGTGCCAGCAGCCAAAACTACAGGGGGACGGCCATCCTCACAGATACGCAGTATTTT. It codes for CASSQNYRGTAILTDTQYF.

V usage is TRBV19 and J usage is TRBJ2-1, with 9 bases identical to TRBD2. There are 15 residues in the CDR3. Germline V gene data show CDR1 as LNHDA and CDR2 as SQIVND (reference sequence). This chain's CDR3 is CASRRASGTHNEQFF. Written as DNA, the CDR3 is TGTGCTTCCCGAAGGGCTAGCGGGACCCACAATGAGCAGTTCTTC. The entire variable domain, with the rest obtained from reference TRBV19 and TRBJ2-1, is as follows: DGGITQSPKYLFRKEGQNVTLSCEQNLNHDAMYWYRQDPGQGLRLIYYSQIVNDFQKGDIAEGYSVSREKKESFPLTVTSAQKNPTAFYLCASRRASGTHNEQFFGPGTRLTVL.

This chain connects TRBV11-3 to TRBJ2-6; D gene uncertain. Germline V gene data show CDR1 as SGHNT and CDR2 as YENEEA. V was clipped by 1 base and J by 2 bases, with 6 bases between them. The CDR3 totals 15 residues. In DNA, the CDR3 is TGTGCCAGCAGCTTAGGCGACACTGGGGCCAACGTCCTGACTTTC. As protein: CASSLGDTGANVLTF. The full variable domain, completed using reference TRBV11-3 and TRBJ2-6, is EAGVVQSPRYKIIEKKQPVAFWCNPISGHNTLYWYLQNLGQGPELLIRYENEEAVDDSQLPKDRFSAERLKGVDSTLKIQPAELGDSAVYLCASSLGDTGANVLTFGAGSRLTVL.

This chain uses TRBV27 with TRBJ2-1; D is possibly TRBD1 (6 bases). Germline values: CDR1 MNHEY, CDR2 SMNVEV (reference sequence). The CDR3 is 15 residues long. The V end was cut by 6 bases, the J end by 4 bases, with 16 bases between. The CDR3 protein is CASSLTWTVYNEQFF. The DNA for the CDR3 is TGTGCCAGCAGCTTAACCTGGACAGTGTACAATGAGCAGTTCTTC.

This clone was observed a handful of times. The chain combines TRBV10-3 with TRBJ1-4; D is undetermined. The germline V gene encodes CDR1 ENHRY and CDR2 SYGVKD. Trimming stripped 1 base from V and 6 bases from J, with 6 bases between. This CDR3 has 13 residues. The CDR3 DNA reads as TGTGCCATCAGTGAGTGGCCAGATGAAAAACTGTTTTTT. Its protein is CAISEWPDEKLFF.

The CDR3 loop is CASTRTGGGTQYF. The CDR3 DNA is TGTGCCAGCACCCGGACAGGCGGCGGGACCCAGTACTTC. This rearrangement joins TRBV27 to TRBJ2-5; 7 bases line up with TRBD1. The CDR3 contains 13 residues. CDR1 is MNHEY and CDR2 is SMNVEV in the germline V gene (reference sequence). The J segment lost 7 bases and the V segment lost 7 bases, leaving 9 bases of the junction unmatched.

This chain links TRBV4-1 with TRBJ2-7, with 7 bases aligning to TRBD2. CDR3 length: 17 residues. After removal of 0 bases from V and 2 bases from J, the junction contained 10 bases not matched to a gene. The V gene's germline CDR1 is MGHRA and CDR2 YSYEKL. CDR3 in amino acids: CASSQDWGGQGAYEQYF. DNA of the CDR3: TGCGCCAGCAGCCAAGATTGGGGGGGTCAGGGAGCCTACGAGCAGTACTTC.

The chain recombines TRBV27 with TRBJ2-7; possibly TRBD2 for D (6 bases). V lost 4 bases to trimming and J lost 0 bases, with 10 bases between them. In germline, CDR1 is MNHEY, CDR2 SMNVEV (reference sequence). The CDR3 is made up of 14 amino acids. CDR3 sequence: CASSWGVSSYEQYF. In DNA form, the CDR3 reads TGTGCCAGCAGTTGGGGGGTAAGCTCCTACGAGCAGTACTTC.

This sequence joins TRBV18 and TRBJ1-4, with TRBD1 matching over 10 bases. The V and J ends lost 2 bases and 8 bases, in that order; junction bases with no gene match: 5. This CDR3 is 15 amino acids long. Germline V gene sequence: CDR1 KGHSH, CDR2 LQKENI. This CDR3 reads CASSPTGTGVEKLFF. CDR3 bases: TGTGCCAGCTCACCAACAGGGACAGGGGTGGAAAAACTGTTTTTT. The full variable domain, with the rest looked up from reference TRBV18 and TRBJ1-4, is NAGVMQNPRHLVRRRGQEARLRCSPMKGHSHVYWYRQLPEEGLKFMVYLQKENIIDESGMPKERFSAEFPKEGPSILRIQQVVRGDSAAYFCASSPTGTGVEKLFFGSGTQLSVL.

This clone was counted a single time. This chain uses TRBV2 with TRBJ1-5; 8 bases agree with TRBD1. The germline V gene has CDR1 SNHLY and CDR2 FYNNEI. CDR3 length: 13 amino acids. The junction had 5 bases not matched to a gene; V was cut back by 6 bases and J by 7 bases. The chain's CDR3 is CASSQGAWQPQHF. CDR3 DNA: TGTGCCAGCAGCCAGGGGGCCTGGCAGCCCCAGCATTTT.

The genes are TRBV6-1 and TRBJ1-5, with D maybe TRBD1 (5 bases). Germline V gene data show CDR1 as MNHNS and CDR2 as SASEGT. The germline V and J ends were trimmed by 2 bases and 6 bases, with 14 bases remaining between them. CDR3 size: 15 residues. CDR3 protein: CASSEPLGGVQPQHF. The CDR3 nucleotides read TGTGCCAGCAGTGAACCCCTGGGAGGGGTTCAGCCCCAGCATTTT.

This clone was detected a few times. The chain combines TRBV5-1 with TRBJ2-7; D gene ambiguous. The germline CDR1 and CDR2 sequences are SGHRS and YFSETQ. This CDR3 has 15 amino acids. The V gene lost 1 base and the J gene lost 3 bases, with 14 bases spanning the gap. The DNA of the CDR3 is TGCGCCAGCAGCTTGATTGCCGTACAAGACTACGAGCAGTACTTC. Its protein product is CASSLIAVQDYEQYF. Full variable domain (rest looked up from reference TRBV5-1 and TRBJ2-7): KAGVTQTPRYLIKTRGQQVTLSCSPISGHRSVSWYQQTPGQGLQFLFEYFSETQRNKGNFPGRFSGRQFSNSRSEMNVSTLELGDSALYLCASSLIAVQDYEQYFGPGTRLTVT.